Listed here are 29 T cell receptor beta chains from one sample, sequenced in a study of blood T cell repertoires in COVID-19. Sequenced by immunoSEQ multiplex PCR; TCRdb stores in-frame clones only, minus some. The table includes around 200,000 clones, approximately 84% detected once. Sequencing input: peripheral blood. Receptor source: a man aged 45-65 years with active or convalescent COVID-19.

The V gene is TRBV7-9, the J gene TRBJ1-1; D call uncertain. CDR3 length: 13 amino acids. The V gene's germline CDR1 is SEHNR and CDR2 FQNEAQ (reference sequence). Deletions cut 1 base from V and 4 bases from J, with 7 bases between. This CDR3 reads CASSLELSTEAFF. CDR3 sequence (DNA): TGTGCCAGCAGCTTAGAGCTGAGCACTGAAGCTTTCTTT. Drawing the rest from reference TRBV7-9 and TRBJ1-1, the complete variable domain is DTGVSQNPRHKITKRGQNVTFRCDPISEHNRLYWYRQTLGQGPEFLTYFQNEAQLEKSRLLSDRFSAERPKGSFSTLEIQRTEQGDSAMYLCASSLELSTEAFFGQGTRLTVV.

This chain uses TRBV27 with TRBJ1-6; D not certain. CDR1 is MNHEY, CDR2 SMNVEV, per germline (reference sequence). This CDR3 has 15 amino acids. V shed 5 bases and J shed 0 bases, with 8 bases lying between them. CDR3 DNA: TGTGCCAGCAGTATGGTTAGCTCCTATAATTCACCCCTCCACTTT. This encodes CASSMVSSYNSPLHF.

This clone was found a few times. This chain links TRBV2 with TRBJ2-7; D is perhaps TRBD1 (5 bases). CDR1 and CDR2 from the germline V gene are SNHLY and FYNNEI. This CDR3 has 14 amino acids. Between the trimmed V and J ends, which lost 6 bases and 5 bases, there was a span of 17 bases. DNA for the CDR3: TGTGCCAGCAGCGCTCTTCAGGGTCTCGACGAGCAGTACTTC. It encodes CASSALQGLDEQYF.

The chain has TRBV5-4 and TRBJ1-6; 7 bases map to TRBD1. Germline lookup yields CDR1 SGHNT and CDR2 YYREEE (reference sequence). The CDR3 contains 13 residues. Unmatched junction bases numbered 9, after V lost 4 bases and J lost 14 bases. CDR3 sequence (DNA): TGTGCCAGCAGCCGCCAGGGGGGTAGGGCCCTCCACTTT. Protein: CASSRQGGRALHF.

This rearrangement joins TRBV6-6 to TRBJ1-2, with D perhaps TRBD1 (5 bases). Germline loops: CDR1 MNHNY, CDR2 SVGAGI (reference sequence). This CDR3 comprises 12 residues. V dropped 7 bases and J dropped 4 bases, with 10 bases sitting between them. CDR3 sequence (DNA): TGTGCCAGCAATGGAGGGGTCTATGGCTACACCTTC. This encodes CASNGGVYGYTF.

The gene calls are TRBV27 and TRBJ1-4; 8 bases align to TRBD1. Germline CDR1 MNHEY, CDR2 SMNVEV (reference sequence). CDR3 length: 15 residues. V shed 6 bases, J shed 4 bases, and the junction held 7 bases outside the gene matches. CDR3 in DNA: TGTGCCAGCAGACGGGACAGGCAATTTAATGAAAAACTGTTTTTT. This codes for CASRRDRQFNEKLFF.

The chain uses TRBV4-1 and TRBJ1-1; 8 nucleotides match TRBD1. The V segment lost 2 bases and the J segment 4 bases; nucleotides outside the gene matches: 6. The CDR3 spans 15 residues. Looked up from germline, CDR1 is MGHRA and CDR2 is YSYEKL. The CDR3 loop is CASSQPGTGRTEAFF. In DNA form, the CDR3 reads TGCGCCAGCAGCCAACCCGGGACAGGTCGCACTGAAGCTTTCTTT.

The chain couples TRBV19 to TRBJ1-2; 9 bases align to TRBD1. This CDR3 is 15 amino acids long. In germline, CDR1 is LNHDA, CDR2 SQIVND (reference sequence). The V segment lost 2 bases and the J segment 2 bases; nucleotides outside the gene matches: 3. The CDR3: CASSIPGTGNYGYTF. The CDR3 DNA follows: TGTGCCAGTAGTATACCCGGGACAGGGAACTATGGCTACACCTTC. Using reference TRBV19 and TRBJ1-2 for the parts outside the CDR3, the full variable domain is DGGITQSPKYLFRKEGQNVTLSCEQNLNHDAMYWYRQDPGQGLRLIYYSQIVNDFQKGDIAEGYSVSREKKESFPLTVTSAQKNPTAFYLCASSIPGTGNYGYTFGSGTRLTVV.

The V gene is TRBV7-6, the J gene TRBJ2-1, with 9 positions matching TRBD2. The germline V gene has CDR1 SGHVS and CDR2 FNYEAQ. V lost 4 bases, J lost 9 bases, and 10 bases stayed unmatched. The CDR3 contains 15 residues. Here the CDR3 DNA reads TGTGCCAGCAGCTCCCCGGGACTAGCAGGCGGTGAGCAGTTCTTC. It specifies CASSSPGLAGGEQFF.

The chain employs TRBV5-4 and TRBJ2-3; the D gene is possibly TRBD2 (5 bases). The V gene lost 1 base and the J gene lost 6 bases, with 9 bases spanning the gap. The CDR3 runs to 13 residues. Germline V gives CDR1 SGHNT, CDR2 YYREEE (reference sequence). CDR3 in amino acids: CASSLQLEDTQYF. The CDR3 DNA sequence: TGTGCCAGCAGCTTGCAACTAGAGGATACGCAGTATTTT. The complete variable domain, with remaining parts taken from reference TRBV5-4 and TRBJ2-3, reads ETGVTQSPTHLIKTRGQQVTLRCSSQSGHNTVSWYQQALGQGPQFIFQYYREEENGRGNFPPRFSGLQFPNYSSELNVNALELDDSALYLCASSLQLEDTQYFGPGTRLTVL.

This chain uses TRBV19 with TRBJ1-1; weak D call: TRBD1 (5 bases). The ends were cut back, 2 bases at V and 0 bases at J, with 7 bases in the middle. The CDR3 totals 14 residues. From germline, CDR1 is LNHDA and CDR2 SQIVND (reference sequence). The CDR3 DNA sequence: TGTGCCAGTAGTATACTCAGGGTGAACACTGAAGCTTTCTTT. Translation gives CASSILRVNTEAFF.

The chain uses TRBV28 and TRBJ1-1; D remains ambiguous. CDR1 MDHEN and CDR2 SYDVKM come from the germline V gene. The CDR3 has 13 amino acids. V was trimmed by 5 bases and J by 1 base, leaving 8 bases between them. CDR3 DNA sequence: TGTGCCAGCAGTCGCCCAGGGAACACTGAAGCTTTCTTT. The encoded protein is CASSRPGNTEAFF.

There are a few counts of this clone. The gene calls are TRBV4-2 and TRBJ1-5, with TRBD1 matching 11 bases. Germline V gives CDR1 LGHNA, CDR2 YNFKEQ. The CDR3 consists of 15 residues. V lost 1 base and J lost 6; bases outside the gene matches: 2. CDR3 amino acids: CASSQGTGGTQPQHF. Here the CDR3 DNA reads TGTGCCAGCAGCCAAGGGACAGGGGGCACTCAGCCCCAGCATTTT.

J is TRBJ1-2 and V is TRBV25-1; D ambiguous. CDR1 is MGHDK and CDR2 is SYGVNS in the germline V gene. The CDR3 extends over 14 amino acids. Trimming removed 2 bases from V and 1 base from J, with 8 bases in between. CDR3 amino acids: CASSEPILNYGYTF. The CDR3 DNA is TGTGCCAGCAGTGAACCGATACTTAACTATGGCTACACCTTC.

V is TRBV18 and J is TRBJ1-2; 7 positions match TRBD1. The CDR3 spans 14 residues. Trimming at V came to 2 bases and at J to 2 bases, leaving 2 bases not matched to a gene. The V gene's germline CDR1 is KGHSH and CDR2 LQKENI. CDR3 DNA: TGTGCCAGCTCACCAACAGGGGTCAACTATGGCTACACCTTC. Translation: CASSPTGVNYGYTF.

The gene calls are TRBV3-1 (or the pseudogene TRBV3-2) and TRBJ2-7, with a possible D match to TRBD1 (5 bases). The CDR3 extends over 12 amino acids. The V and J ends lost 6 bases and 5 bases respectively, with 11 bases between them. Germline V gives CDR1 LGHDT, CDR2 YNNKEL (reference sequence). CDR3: CASSQGPNEQYF. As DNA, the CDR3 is TGTGCCAGCAGTCAGGGCCCCAACGAGCAGTACTTC.

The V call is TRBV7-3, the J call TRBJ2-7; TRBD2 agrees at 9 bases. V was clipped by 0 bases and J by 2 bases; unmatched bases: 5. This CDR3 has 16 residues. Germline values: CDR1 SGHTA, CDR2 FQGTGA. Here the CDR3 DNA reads TGTGCCAGCAGCTTAACCGGGGTAGCGGGGGCCTACGAGCAGTACTTC. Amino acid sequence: CASSLTGVAGAYEQYF. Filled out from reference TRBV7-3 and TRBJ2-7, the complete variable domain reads GAGVSQTPSNKVTEKGKYVELRCDPISGHTALYWYRQSLGQGPEFLIYFQGTGAADDSGLPNDRFFAVRPEGSVSTLKIQRTERGDSAVYLCASSLTGVAGAYEQYFGPGTRLTVT.

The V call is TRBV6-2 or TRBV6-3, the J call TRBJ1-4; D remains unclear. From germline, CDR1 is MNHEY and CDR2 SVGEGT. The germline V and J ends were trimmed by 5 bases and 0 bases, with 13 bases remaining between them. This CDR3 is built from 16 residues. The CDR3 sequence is CASSDLDKATNEKLFF. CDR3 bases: TGTGCCAGCAGTGATCTCGACAAAGCAACTAATGAAAAACTGTTTTTT.

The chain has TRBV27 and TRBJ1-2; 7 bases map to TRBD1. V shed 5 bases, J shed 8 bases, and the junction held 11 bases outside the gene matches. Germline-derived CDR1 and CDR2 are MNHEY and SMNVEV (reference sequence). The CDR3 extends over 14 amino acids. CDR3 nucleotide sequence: TGTGCCAGCAGTCCCAGACAGGGTGTTGGGGGCTACACCTTC. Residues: CASSPRQGVGGYTF.

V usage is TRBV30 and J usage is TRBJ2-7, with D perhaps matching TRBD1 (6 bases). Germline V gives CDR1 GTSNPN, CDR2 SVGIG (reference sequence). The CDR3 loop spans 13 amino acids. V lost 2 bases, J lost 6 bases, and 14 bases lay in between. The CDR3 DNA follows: TGTGCCTGGAGTCGGTTTACAGGGTCCGAGCAGTACTTC. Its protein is CAWSRFTGSEQYF.

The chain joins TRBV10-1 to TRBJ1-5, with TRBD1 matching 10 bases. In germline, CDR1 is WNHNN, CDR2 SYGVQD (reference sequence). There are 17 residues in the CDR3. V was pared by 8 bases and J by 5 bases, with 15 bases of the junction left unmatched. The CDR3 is CASLTGTGDWDHQPQHF. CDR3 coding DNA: TGCGCCAGCTTAACCGGGACAGGGGACTGGGACCATCAGCCCCAGCATTTT.

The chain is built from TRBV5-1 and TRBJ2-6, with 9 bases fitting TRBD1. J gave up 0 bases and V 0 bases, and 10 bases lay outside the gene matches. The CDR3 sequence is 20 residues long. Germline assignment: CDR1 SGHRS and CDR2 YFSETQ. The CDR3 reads CASSLADRGPWSSGANVLTF. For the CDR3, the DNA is TGCGCCAGCAGCTTGGCGGACAGGGGCCCCTGGAGCTCTGGGGCCAACGTCCTGACTTTC.

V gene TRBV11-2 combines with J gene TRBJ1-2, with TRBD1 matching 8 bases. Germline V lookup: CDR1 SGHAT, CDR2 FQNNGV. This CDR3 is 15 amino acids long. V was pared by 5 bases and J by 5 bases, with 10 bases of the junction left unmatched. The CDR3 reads CASSLIMDRVYGYTF. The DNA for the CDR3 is TGTGCCAGCAGCCTTATAATGGACAGGGTGTATGGCTACACCTTC.

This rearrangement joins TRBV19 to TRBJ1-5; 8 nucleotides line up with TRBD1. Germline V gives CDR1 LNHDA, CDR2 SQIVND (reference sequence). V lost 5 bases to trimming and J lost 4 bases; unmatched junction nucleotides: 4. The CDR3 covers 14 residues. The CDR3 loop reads CASSRDRLNQPQHF. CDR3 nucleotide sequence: TGTGCCAGTAGTCGGGACAGGCTGAATCAGCCCCAGCATTTT.

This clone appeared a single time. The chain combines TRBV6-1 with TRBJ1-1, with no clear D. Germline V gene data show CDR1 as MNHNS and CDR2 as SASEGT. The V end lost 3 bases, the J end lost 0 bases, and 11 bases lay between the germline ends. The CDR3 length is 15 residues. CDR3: CASSDSGLMNTEAFF. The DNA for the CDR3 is TGTGCCAGCAGTGATTCAGGTTTAATGAACACTGAAGCTTTCTTT.

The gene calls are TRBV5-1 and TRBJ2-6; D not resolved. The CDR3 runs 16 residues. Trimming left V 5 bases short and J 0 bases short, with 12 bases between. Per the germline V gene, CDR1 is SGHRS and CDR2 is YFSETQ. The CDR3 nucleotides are TGCGCCAGCAGTCCAGGAAGCTTCTCTGGGGCCAACGTCCTGACTTTC. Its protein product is CASSPGSFSGANVLTF.

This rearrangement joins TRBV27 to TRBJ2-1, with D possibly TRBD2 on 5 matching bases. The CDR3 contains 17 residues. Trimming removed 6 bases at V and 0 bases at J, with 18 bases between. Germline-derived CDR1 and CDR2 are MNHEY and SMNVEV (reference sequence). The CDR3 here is CASRQTRTSNSYNEQFF. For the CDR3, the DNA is TGTGCCAGCAGACAGACACGTACTAGTAACTCCTACAATGAGCAGTTCTTC.

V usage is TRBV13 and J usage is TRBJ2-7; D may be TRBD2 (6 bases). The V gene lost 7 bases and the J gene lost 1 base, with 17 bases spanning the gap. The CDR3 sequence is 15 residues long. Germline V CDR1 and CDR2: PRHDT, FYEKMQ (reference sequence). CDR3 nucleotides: TGTGCCAGCACACGGGCGGGGCAAATATCCTACGAGCAGTACTTC. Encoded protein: CASTRAGQISYEQYF. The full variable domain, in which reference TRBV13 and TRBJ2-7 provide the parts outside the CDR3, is AAGVIQSPRHLIKEKRETATLKCYPIPRHDTVYWYQQGPGQDPQFLISFYEKMQSDKGSIPDRFSAQQFSDYHSELNMSSLELGDSALYFCASTRAGQISYEQYFGPGTRLTVT.

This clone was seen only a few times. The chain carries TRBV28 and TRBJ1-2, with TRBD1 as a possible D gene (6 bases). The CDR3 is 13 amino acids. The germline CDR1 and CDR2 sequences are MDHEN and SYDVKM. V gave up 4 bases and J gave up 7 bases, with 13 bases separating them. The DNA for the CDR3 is TGTGCCAGCAGTTCAGCAGGGGCCGGTGGCTACACCTTC. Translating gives CASSSAGAGGYTF.